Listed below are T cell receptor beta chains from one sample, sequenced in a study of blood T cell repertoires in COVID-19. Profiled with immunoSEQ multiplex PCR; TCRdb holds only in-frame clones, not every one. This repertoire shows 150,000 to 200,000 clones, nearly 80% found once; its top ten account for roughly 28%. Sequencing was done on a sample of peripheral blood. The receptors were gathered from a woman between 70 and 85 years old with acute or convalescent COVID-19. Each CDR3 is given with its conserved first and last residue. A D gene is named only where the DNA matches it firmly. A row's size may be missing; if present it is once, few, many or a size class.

CDR3 protein: CASSFAGEDGYTF
CDR3 DNA: TGTGCCAGCAGCTTTGCGGGTGAGGATGGCTACACCTTC
clone size: -
V gene: TRBV5-4
D gene: -
J gene: TRBJ1-2

CDR3 protein: CASSFLAGGNEQFF
CDR3 DNA: TGCGCCAGCAGCTTCCTAGCGGGAGGCAATGAGCAGTTCTTC
clone size: -
V gene: TRBV5-1
D gene: TRBD2
J gene: TRBJ2-1

CDR3 protein: CASSLLGRSSGSYEQYF
CDR3 DNA: TGTGCCAGCAGTTTATTGGGGCGGAGTAGCGGCAGCTACGAGCAGTACTTC
clone size: -
V gene: TRBV27
D gene: -
J gene: TRBJ2-7

CDR3 protein: CASRTGQVYGYTF
CDR3 DNA: TGTGCCAGCAGGACGGGACAAGTTTATGGCTACACCTTC
clone size: -
V gene: TRBV2
D gene: -
J gene: TRBJ1-2

CDR3 protein: CASSLASGEQYF
CDR3 DNA: TGTGCCAGCAGCTTGGCCTCGGGCGAGCAGTACTTC
clone size: -
V gene: TRBV5-6
D gene: -
J gene: TRBJ2-7

CDR3 protein: CASSRALGTSGTLGDTQYF
CDR3 DNA: TGTGCCAGCAGCCGAGCGCTCGGGACTAGCGGGACCCTGGGGGATACGCAGTATTTT
clone size: -
V gene: TRBV6-6
D gene: TRBD2
J gene: TRBJ2-3

CDR3 protein: CSASTGSGGEAFF
CDR3 DNA: TGCAGTGCTAGTACCGGTTCGGGAGGTGAAGCTTTCTTT
clone size: -
V gene: TRBV20-1
D gene: -
J gene: TRBJ1-1

CDR3 protein: CASSYTGWGSTGELFF
CDR3 DNA: TGTGCCAGCAGTTACACAGGGTGGGGGAGCACCGGGGAGCTGTTTTTT
clone size: -
V gene: TRBV6-6
D gene: -
J gene: TRBJ2-2

CDR3 protein: CASSLGQDEGNTIYF
CDR3 DNA: TGTGCCAGCAGCTTGGGACAAGACGAAGGAAACACCATATATTTT
clone size: -
V gene: TRBV11-1
D gene: -
J gene: TRBJ1-3

CDR3 protein: CASSTQGLPNNEQFF
CDR3 DNA: TGTGCCAGTAGTACCCAGGGACTACCTAACAATGAGCAGTTCTTC
clone size: -
V gene: TRBV19
D gene: TRBD2
J gene: TRBJ2-1

CDR3 protein: CASSQGLGAQYF
CDR3 DNA: TGTGCCAGCAGCCAGGGGTTAGGTGCGCAGTATTTT
clone size: -
V gene: TRBV12-3/TRBV12-4
D gene: -
J gene: TRBJ2-3

CDR3 protein: CASSQSLATAHNTGELFF
CDR3 DNA: TGTGCCAGCAGCCAAAGCTTAGCAACCGCTCATAACACCGGGGAGCTGTTTTTT
clone size: -
V gene: TRBV4-2
D gene: -
J gene: TRBJ2-2

CDR3 protein: CASNPGGPTGELFF
CDR3 DNA: TGTGCCAGCAATCCGGGAGGGCCCACCGGGGAGCTGTTTTTT
clone size: -
V gene: TRBV6-5
D gene: TRBD2
J gene: TRBJ2-2

CDR3 protein: CASSPSGTNEQFF
CDR3 DNA: TGTGCCAGTAGTCCATCAGGAACCAATGAGCAGTTCTTC
clone size: few
V gene: TRBV19
D gene: -
J gene: TRBJ2-1

CDR3 protein: CASSGRDRGYEQYF
CDR3 DNA: TGTGCCAGTAGTGGACGGGACAGGGGCTACGAGCAGTACTTC
clone size: -
V gene: TRBV19
D gene: TRBD1
J gene: TRBJ2-7

CDR3 protein: CASSPGTGGFSSYNEQFF
CDR3 DNA: TGTGCCAGCAGCCCCGGGACAGGGGGCTTTAGCTCCTACAATGAGCAGTTCTTC
clone size: few
V gene: TRBV3-1/TRBV3-2
D gene: TRBD1
J gene: TRBJ2-1

CDR3 protein: CASSQVGLGATGELFF
CDR3 DNA: TGTGCCAGCAGCCAAGTGGGACTAGGAGCCACCGGGGAGCTGTTTTTT
clone size: few
V gene: TRBV4-2
D gene: TRBD2
J gene: TRBJ2-2

CDR3 protein: CATSGGGYEQYF
CDR3 DNA: TGTGCCACATCGGGGGGTGGTTACGAGCAGTACTTC
clone size: -
V gene: TRBV19
D gene: TRBD2
J gene: TRBJ2-7

CDR3 protein: CASSLAGTQTYNEQFF
CDR3 DNA: TGTGCCAGCAGCTTGGCAGGGACTCAAACCTACAATGAGCAGTTCTTC
clone size: -
V gene: TRBV5-8
D gene: -
J gene: TRBJ2-1

CDR3 protein: CASSQDKRSIQYF
CDR3 DNA: TGTGCCAGCAGCCAAGATAAACGGAGCATTCAGTACTTC
clone size: -
V gene: TRBV14
D gene: -
J gene: TRBJ2-4

CDR3 protein: CASSLSTVSYEQYF
CDR3 DNA: TGCGCCAGCAGCTTGTCGACAGTCTCCTACGAGCAGTACTTC
clone size: -
V gene: TRBV5-1
D gene: -
J gene: TRBJ2-7

CDR3 protein: CASSQELTSGSGRQYF
CDR3 DNA: TGTGCCAGCAGCCAGGAGCTGACTAGCGGGAGCGGTCGGCAGTACTTC
clone size: -
V gene: TRBV3-1/TRBV3-2
D gene: TRBD2
J gene: TRBJ2-7

CDR3 protein: CASSPGTGGDSPLHF
CDR3 DNA: TGTGCCAGCTCACCAGGGACAGGGGGCGATTCACCCCTCCACTTT
clone size: -
V gene: TRBV18
D gene: TRBD1
J gene: TRBJ1-6

CDR3 protein: CASSFTDRVQYF
CDR3 DNA: TGTGCCAGCAGCTTTACGGACAGGGTTCAGTACTTC
clone size: -
V gene: TRBV12-3/TRBV12-4
D gene: TRBD1
J gene: TRBJ2-4

CDR3 protein: CAWSVPGATGGYTF
CDR3 DNA: TGTGCCTGGAGTGTACCAGGGGCCACAGGTGGCTACACCTTC
clone size: -
V gene: TRBV30
D gene: -
J gene: TRBJ1-2

CDR3 protein: CASRGGWNEQFF
CDR3 DNA: TGTGCCTCTCGGGGGGGATGGAATGAGCAGTTCTTC
clone size: -
V gene: TRBV7-2
D gene: TRBD2
J gene: TRBJ2-1

CDR3 protein: CASSEGTGGGSNQPQHF
CDR3 DNA: TGTGCCAGCAGTGAAGGGACAGGGGGCGGAAGCAATCAGCCCCAGCATTTT
clone size: -
V gene: TRBV2
D gene: TRBD1
J gene: TRBJ1-5

CDR3 protein: CASSLGQVTDTQYF
CDR3 DNA: TGCGCCAGCAGCTTGGGCCAGGTAACAGATACGCAGTATTTT
clone size: -
V gene: TRBV5-1
D gene: -
J gene: TRBJ2-3

CDR3 protein: CASSESLALAGELFF
CDR3 DNA: TGTGCCAGCAGTGAGTCCCTAGCGTTAGCCGGGGAGCTGTTTTTT
clone size: -
V gene: TRBV6-1
D gene: -
J gene: TRBJ2-2

CDR3 protein: CASSSSWEATIEIGELFF
CDR3 DNA: TGTGCCAGCAGCTCAAGCTGGGAGGCGACTATAGAGATCGGGGAGCTGTTTTTT
clone size: few
V gene: TRBV21-1
D gene: -
J gene: TRBJ2-2

CDR3 protein: CASSLRGAPNSPLHF
CDR3 DNA: TGTGCCAGCAGCTTACGGGGGGCGCCCAATTCACCCCTCCACTTT
clone size: -
V gene: TRBV7-2
D gene: -
J gene: TRBJ1-6

CDR3 protein: CASSNDRAQETQYF
CDR3 DNA: TGTGCCAGCAGTAATGACAGGGCCCAAGAGACCCAGTACTTC
clone size: -
V gene: TRBV2
D gene: TRBD1
J gene: TRBJ2-5

CDR3 protein: CASSLSTGPRQYF
CDR3 DNA: TGTGCCAGCAGCCTGTCGACAGGGCCTCGGCAGTACTTC
clone size: once
V gene: TRBV14
D gene: TRBD1
J gene: TRBJ2-7

CDR3 protein: CASSEPFSGANVLTF
CDR3 DNA: TGTGCCAGCAGTGAACCGTTCTCTGGGGCCAACGTCCTGACTTTC
clone size: -
V gene: TRBV25-1
D gene: -
J gene: TRBJ2-6

CDR3 protein: CASSQDLPSSPLHF
CDR3 DNA: TGTGCCAGCAGCCAAGATCTACCTAGTTCACCCCTCCACTTT
clone size: -
V gene: TRBV3-1/TRBV3-2
D gene: -
J gene: TRBJ1-6

CDR3 protein: CASSLVSTNTEAFF
CDR3 DNA: TGTGCCAGCAGCTTAGTGAGCACGAACACTGAAGCTTTCTTT
clone size: -
V gene: TRBV7-2
D gene: -
J gene: TRBJ1-1

CDR3 protein: CASTIIGAGFYEQYF
CDR3 DNA: TGTGCCAGCACTATAATCGGCGCAGGGTTCTACGAGCAGTACTTC
clone size: few
V gene: TRBV6-5
D gene: -
J gene: TRBJ2-7

CDR3 protein: CASSDGGAKGETQYF
CDR3 DNA: TGTGCCAGCAGTGATGGGGGGGCGAAAGGGGAGACCCAGTACTTC
clone size: few
V gene: TRBV25-1
D gene: -
J gene: TRBJ2-5

CDR3 protein: CASRQGGAGNTIYF
CDR3 DNA: TGTGCCAGCAGACAAGGGGGCGCCGGAAACACCATATATTTT
clone size: -
V gene: TRBV6-5
D gene: TRBD1
J gene: TRBJ1-3

CDR3 protein: CASSSSLFGTDTQYF
CDR3 DNA: TGTGCCAGCAGCTCCTCCCTTTTCGGGACAGATACGCAGTATTTT
clone size: -
V gene: TRBV5-4
D gene: -
J gene: TRBJ2-3

CDR3 protein: CASSPLRGSTEAFF
CDR3 DNA: TGCGCCAGCAGCCCCTTAAGGGGGAGCACTGAAGCTTTCTTT
clone size: -
V gene: TRBV4-1
D gene: -
J gene: TRBJ1-1

CDR3 protein: CAISESSAGETQYF
CDR3 DNA: TGTGCCATCAGTGAGTCGTCAGCGGGGGAGACCCAGTACTTC
clone size: -
V gene: TRBV10-3
D gene: TRBD2
J gene: TRBJ2-5

CDR3 protein: CATSGPAGLAGGNEQFF
CDR3 DNA: TGTGCCACCAGTGGCCCCGCGGGGCTAGCGGGCGGCAATGAGCAGTTCTTC
clone size: -
V gene: TRBV24-1
D gene: TRBD2
J gene: TRBJ2-1